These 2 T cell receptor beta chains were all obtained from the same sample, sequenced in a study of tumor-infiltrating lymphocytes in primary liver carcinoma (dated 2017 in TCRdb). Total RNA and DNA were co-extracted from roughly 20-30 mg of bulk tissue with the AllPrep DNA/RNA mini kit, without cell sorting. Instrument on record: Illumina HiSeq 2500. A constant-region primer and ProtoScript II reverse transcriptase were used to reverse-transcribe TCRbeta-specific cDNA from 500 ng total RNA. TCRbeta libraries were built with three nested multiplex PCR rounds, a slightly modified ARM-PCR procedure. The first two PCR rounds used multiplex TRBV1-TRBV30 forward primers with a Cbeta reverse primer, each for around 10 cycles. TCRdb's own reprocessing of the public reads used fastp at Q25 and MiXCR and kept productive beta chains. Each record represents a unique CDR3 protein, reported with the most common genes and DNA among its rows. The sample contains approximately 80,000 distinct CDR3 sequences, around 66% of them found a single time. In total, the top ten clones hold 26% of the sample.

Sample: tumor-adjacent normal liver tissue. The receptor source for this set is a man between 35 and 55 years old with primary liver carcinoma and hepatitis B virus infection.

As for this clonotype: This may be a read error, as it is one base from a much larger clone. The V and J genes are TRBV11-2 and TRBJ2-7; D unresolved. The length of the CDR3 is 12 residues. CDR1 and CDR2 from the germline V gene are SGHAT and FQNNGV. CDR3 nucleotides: TGTACCAGCAGCTTAGGTTTCTACGAGCAGTACTTC. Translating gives CTSSLGFYEQYF.

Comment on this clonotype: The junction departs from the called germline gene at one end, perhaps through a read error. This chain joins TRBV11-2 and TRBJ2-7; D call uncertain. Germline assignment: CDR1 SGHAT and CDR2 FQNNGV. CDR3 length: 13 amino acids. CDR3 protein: CTSSFGSTYEQYF. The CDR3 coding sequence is TGTACCAGCAGCTTCGGCAGCACTTACGAGCAGTACTTC.